The 8 T cell receptor beta chains below were found in one sample sequenced in a study of OX40 agonist ivuxolimab in advanced cancers. Receptor amplification or capture employed the immunoSEQ multiplex PCR assay. The clones in this table, taken by TCRdb from immuneACCESS, are in-frame only. Not every clone is retained; where verified, under half of the shortfall comes from an unresolved V gene, and the cause of the rest is unknown. The sample data list about 48,000 clones, and about 90% of these were observed just once. The ten largest clones take up around 48% of the sample. The sequenced sample was CD4+ or CD8+ T cells sorted from blood, obtained in a trial of the OX40 agonist ivuxolimab. The source of these receptors is an adult with an advanced solid tumor such as melanoma, head and neck, liver or kidney cancer.

Remarks on this clone: Other DNA sequences of this sample code for an identical CDR3. V usage is TRBV5-6 and J usage is TRBJ2-7; D unclear. The CDR3 contains 14 residues. The ends were cut back, 0 bases at V and 1 base at J, with 8 bases in the middle. In germline, CDR1 is SGHDT, CDR2 YYEEEE. The CDR3 nucleotides are TGTGCCAGCAGCTTGGGGACGGCGTCCTACGAGCAGTACTTC. It is translated as CASSLGTASYEQYF. The whole variable domain, filled in from reference TRBV5-6 and TRBJ2-7, reads DAGVTQSPTHLIKTRGQQVTLRCSPKSGHDTVSWYQQALGQGPQFIFQYYEEEERQRGNFPDRFSGHQFPNYSSELNVNALLLGDSALYLCASSLGTASYEQYFGPGTRLTVT.

The genes are TRBV18 and TRBJ2-1; D call uncertain. The CDR3 consists of 12 residues. Trimming removed 6 bases from V and 5 bases from J, with 8 bases in between. CDR1 and CDR2 (germline): KGHSH, LQKENI. In DNA, the CDR3 is TGTGCCAGCTCGGCAGGTAACAATGAGCAGTTCTTC. It is translated as CASSAGNNEQFF. The whole variable domain, filled in from reference TRBV18 and TRBJ2-1, reads NAGVMQNPRHLVRRRGQEARLRCSPMKGHSHVYWYRQLPEEGLKFMVYLQKENIIDESGMPKERFSAEFPKEGPSILRIQQVVRGDSAAYFCASSAGNNEQFFGPGTRLTVL.

V gene TRBV16 combines with J gene TRBJ2-1; 8 bases line up with TRBD1. The ends lost 3 bases at V and 6 bases at J; junction bases unmatched: 4. The CDR3 spans 14 residues. Looked up from germline, CDR1 is KGHSY and CDR2 is FQNENV. The CDR3 sequence is CASSHKDRGNEQFF. DNA of the CDR3: TGTGCCAGCAGCCATAAAGACAGGGGCAATGAGCAGTTCTTC.

This clone was counted a few times. The rearrangement uses TRBV6-6 and TRBJ1-2, with D hard to call. The V gene lost 2 bases and the J gene lost 9 bases, with 19 bases spanning the gap. This CDR3 has 15 amino acids. Germline V gene sequence: CDR1 MNHNY, CDR2 SVGAGI (reference sequence). CDR3 region: CASSYRSGLNGSYTF. The DNA of the CDR3 is TGTGCCAGCAGTTACAGATCCGGGCTTAACGGGAGCTACACCTTC.

For the CDR3, the DNA is TGTGCCAGCAGCCCAGGACAGGGGGCTTTAGGCGAGCAGTACTTC. Its translation is CASSPGQGALGEQYF. This sequence joins TRBV7-6 and TRBJ2-7, with 11 bases matching TRBD1. CDR3 length: 15 residues. Germline-derived CDR1 and CDR2 are SGHVS and FNYEAQ. The ends lost 5 bases at V and 6 bases at J; junction bases unmatched: 9.

This chain joins TRBV6-5 and TRBJ1-2, with D uncertain. CDR3 length: 12 amino acids. Germline CDR1 is MNHEY and CDR2 is SVGAGI. Trimming took off 5 bases at V and 3 bases at J, with 7 bases between the two ends. The CDR3 loop reads CASSSLDYGYTF. The CDR3 DNA reads TGTGCCAGCAGTAGTCTGGACTATGGCTACACCTTC.

This clone is classed as medium-sized. The gene calls are TRBV5-1 and TRBJ1-4; no reliable D call. The CDR3 totals 13 residues. Per germline, CDR1 SGHRS and CDR2 YFSETQ. V gave up 3 bases and J gave up 6 bases, with 9 bases separating them. The CDR3 coding sequence is TGCGCCAGCAGCTCCGAGGCAGATGAAAAACTGTTTTTT. This codes for CASSSEADEKLFF. Looking up the rest from reference TRBV5-1 and TRBJ1-4 gives the full variable domain: KAGVTQTPRYLIKTRGQQVTLSCSPISGHRSVSWYQQTPGQGLQFLFEYFSETQRNKGNFPGRFSGRQFSNSRSEMNVSTLELGDSALYLCASSSEADEKLFFGSGTQLSVL.

This chain uses TRBV7-2 with TRBJ2-4, with TRBD2 identical over 10 bases. Losses at the gene ends were 1 base for V and 9 bases for J; bases not matched to a gene: 3. This CDR3 is 14 amino acids long. Per germline, CDR1 SGHTA and CDR2 FQGNSA. CDR3 bases: TGTGCCAGCAGCTTAGTCCTAGCGGGGGCCATTCAGTACTTC. Amino acids: CASSLVLAGAIQYF.